This entry features one T cell receptor (beta chain) sequence. What it recognizes is unknown. CDR3 length: 15 amino acids. V lost 6 bases and J lost 7, with 25 bases in between. The germline CDR1 and CDR2 sequences are SQVTM and ANQGSEA. The sample originates from a study of cytomegalovirus exposure and HLA in healthy donors. Study results and caveats: Later analysis associated a missense DCLRE1C variant with TCR beta V- and J-gene trimming.

Primers included in the PCR were 60 Vbeta and 13 Jbeta primers. Some clones are missing from TCRdb's copy, which holds only in-frame ones; the method was immunoSEQ multiplex PCR. The table has some 110,000 clones, 65% to 80% seen once. J is TRBJ2-7 and V is TRBV29-1; perhaps TRBD2 as D (5 bases). Sequences were obtained from PBMCs. This clonotype originated in a woman in her forties or fifties in good health and CMV-seropositive. CDR3 DNA sequence: TGCAGCGTCCCCCGAGGTGAGGGATTCTCGGGAGAGCAGTACTTC. Translated, it gives CSVPRGEGFSGEQYF.